Here is one TCR beta chain with its context. This CDR3 contains 14 residues. The germline V gene encodes CDR1 SNHLY and CDR2 FYNNEI. V was clipped by 3 bases and J by 12 bases; unmatched bases: 3. Patients were excluded if they had other autoimmune diseases or uncontrolled infections, and likewise if pregnancy or lactation applied. The sample is drawn from a study of Graves' ophthalmopathy and Graves' hyperthyroidism. RNA transcripts served as template for amplifying TCR beta CDR3 sequences. HTBI-primed RT-PCR formed the first round, and a multiplex PCR formed the second. TCRdb fed the multiplex PCR reads into MiXCR, producing one record per CDR3 protein. The sample shows more than 1,000,000 distinct CDR3 sequences, about 38% of them seen only once.

The chain couples TRBV2 to TRBJ1-6; TRBD1 aligns across 12 bases. Specimen: peripheral blood or thyroid tissue (not recorded which). The TCR sequence derives from an adult man with Graves' hyperthyroidism. This CDR3 is CASSDGTGGEPLHF. The DNA of the CDR3 is TGTGCCAGCAGTGATGGGACAGGGGGCGAACCCCTCCACTTT.